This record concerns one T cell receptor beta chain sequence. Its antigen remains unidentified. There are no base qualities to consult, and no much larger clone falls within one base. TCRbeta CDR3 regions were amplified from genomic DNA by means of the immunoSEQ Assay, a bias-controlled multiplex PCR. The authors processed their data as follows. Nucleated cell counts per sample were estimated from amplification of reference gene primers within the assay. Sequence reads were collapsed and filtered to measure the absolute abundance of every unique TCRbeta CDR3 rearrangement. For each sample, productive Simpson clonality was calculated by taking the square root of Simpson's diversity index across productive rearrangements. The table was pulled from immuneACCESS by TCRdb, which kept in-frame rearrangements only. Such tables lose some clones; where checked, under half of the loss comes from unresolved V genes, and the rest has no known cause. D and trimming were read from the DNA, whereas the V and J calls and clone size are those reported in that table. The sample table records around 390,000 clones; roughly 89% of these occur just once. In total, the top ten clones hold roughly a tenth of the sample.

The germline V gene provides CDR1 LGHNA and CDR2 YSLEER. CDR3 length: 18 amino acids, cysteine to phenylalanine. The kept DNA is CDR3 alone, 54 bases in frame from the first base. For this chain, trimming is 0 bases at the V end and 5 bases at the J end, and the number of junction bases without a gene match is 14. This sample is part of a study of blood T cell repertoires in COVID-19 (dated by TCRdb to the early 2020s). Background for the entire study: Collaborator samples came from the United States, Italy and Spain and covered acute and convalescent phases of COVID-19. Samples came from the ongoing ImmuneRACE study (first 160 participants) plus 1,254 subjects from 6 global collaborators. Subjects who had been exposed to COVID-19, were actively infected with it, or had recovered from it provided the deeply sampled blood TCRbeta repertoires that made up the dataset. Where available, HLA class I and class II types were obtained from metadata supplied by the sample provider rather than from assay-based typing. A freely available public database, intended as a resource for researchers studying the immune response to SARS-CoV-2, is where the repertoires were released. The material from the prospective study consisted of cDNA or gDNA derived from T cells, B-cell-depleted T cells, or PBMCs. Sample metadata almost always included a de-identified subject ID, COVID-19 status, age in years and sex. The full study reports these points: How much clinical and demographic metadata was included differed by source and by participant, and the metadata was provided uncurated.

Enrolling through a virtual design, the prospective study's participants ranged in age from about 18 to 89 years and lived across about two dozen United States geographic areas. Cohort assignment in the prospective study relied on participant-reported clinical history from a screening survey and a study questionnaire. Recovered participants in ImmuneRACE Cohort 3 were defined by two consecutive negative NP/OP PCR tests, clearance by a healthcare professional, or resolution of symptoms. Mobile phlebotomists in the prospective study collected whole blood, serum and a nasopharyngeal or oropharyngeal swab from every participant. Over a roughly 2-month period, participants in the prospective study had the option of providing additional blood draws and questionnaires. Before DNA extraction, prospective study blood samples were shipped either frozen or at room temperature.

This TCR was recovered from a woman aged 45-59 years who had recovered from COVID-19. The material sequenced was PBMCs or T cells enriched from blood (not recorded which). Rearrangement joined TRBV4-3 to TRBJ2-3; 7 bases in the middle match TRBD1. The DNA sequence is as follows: TGCGCCAGCAGCCAAGATCTAACTGCAGGGGGTGTTGGAGATACGCAGTATTTT. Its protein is CASSQDLTAGGVGDTQYF.